This T cell receptor (beta chain) was identified in a study of blood T cell repertoires in COVID-19. Across the study: Collection of acute and convalescent COVID-19 samples took place in the United States, Italy and Spain. The cDNA or gDNA used as material had been derived from T cells, B-cell-depleted T cells, or PBMCs.

As originally analysed: Amplification with reference gene primers provided the estimates of nucleated cell counts. Assay: immunoSEQ multiplex PCR; the TCRdb copy retains only in-frame clones and omits some. V and J calls and clone size are given by that table; D and trimming were obtained from the DNA. The sample lists 84,000 or so clones; over 70% were seen once. The sample comprised peripheral blood. This TCR came from a woman aged 40-49 years with active or convalescent COVID-19.

The CDR3 DNA sequence: TGTGCCAGCAGCCGCGCCGGGACACCAAACTATGGCTACACCTTC. Translating it yields CASSRAGTPNYGYTF. The chain has TRBV16 and TRBJ1-2, with TRBD1 as a possible D gene (6 bases). The CDR3 is 15 amino acids. The germline V gene encodes CDR1 KGHSY and CDR2 FQNENV. Deletions cut 4 bases from V and 2 bases from J, with 14 bases between.